This T cell receptor beta chain was recovered during a study of identical twins. Template switching added a universal primer site; cDNA carried unique molecular identifiers. TCRdb recomputed calls from the 5' RACE reads with MiXCR, one row per CDR3 protein. The sample includes approximately 20,000 distinct CDR3 sequences, about two thirds of them seen just once. The study, taken as a whole, reports: Less excess twin sharing appeared in beta out-of-frame sequences. With monozygotic twins, out-of-frame TCR alpha sharing exceeded what models estimated. Memory repertoires showed no such pattern, whereas abundant cord blood beta clonotypes carried fewer insertions.

Concerning this clonotype: The antigen is unknown.

The receptor was derived from a woman aged 18-29 years in good health. This table probably holds off-target reads from a library built for another chain. What was sequenced was memory (CD45RO+) T cells sorted from blood.

The DNA for the CDR3 is TGCAGTGCTCGAGGCACAGATACGCAGTATTTT. Residues: CSARGTDTQYF. The chain carries TRBV20-1 and TRBJ2-3; D not certain. Germline V gene lookup returns CDR1 DFQATT and CDR2 SNEGSKA (reference sequence). This CDR3 is built from 11 residues. Trimming pared 5 bases from V and 1 base from J, leaving 4 bases between.